This TCR beta chain was sequenced during a study of blood T cell repertoires in COVID-19. Study-wide context: Some COVID-19 samples were acute and others convalescent; all came from the United States, Italy and Spain.

V lost 5 bases to trimming and J lost 0 bases; unmatched junction nucleotides: 2. Germline CDR1 MDHEN, CDR2 SYDVKM. CDR3 length equals 15 residues. Produced via immunoSEQ multiplex PCR; TCRdb's table is partial and in-frame only. Of about 270,000 clones in the sample, more than 75% were seen once. Sequenced material: peripheral blood. The chain uses TRBV28 and TRBJ1-2, with 11 bases identical to TRBD1. The TCR originated in a middle-aged man with active or convalescent COVID-19. DNA of the CDR3: TGTGCCAGCAGTCAGGGACAGGGGGCTAACTATGGCTACACCTTC. Its translation: CASSQGQGANYGYTF.